The rows below give T cell receptor beta chains drawn from one sample of a study of immune heterogeneity within non-small cell lung tumors. A single record per CDR3 protein comes from TCRdb applying MiXCR to the multiplex PCR reads. The sample lists 10,000 or so distinct CDR3 sequences; more than 20% were seen once. Input material: lung tumor tissue. The receptors stem from a woman in her forties or fifties with non-small cell lung cancer. The CDR3 runs from the conserved cysteine through the conserved F or W. Each record gives: clone size, V gene, D gene, J gene, CDR3 protein, CDR3 DNA. The D gene is left open where the match is weak. Not all rows give a size; the values are once, few, many and, for expanded clones, a class.

few,TRBV6-1,NA,TRBJ2-3,CASRQGWVDTQYF,TGTGCCAGCAGACAGGGATGGGTCGATACGCAGTATTTT
many,TRBV19,TRBD1,TRBJ2-7,CASSISGQVSYEQYF,TGTGCCAGTAGTATTTCGGGACAGGTTTCCTACGAGCAGTACTTC
medium-sized,TRBV2,NA,TRBJ1-2,CASSSRQSTYGYTF,TGTGCCAGCAGTTCCAGACAGTCGACCTATGGCTACACCTTC
few,TRBV7-9,TRBD2,TRBJ2-5,CASSPLAGGGETQYF,TGTGCCAGCAGTCCACTAGCGGGAGGGGGAGAGACCCAGTACTTC
NA,TRBV5-4,NA,TRBJ1-1,CASTPAGGLGTEAFF,TGTGCCAGCACCCCGGCGGGGGGGCTTGGTACTGAAGCTTTCTTT
NA,TRBV7-3,NA,TRBJ1-3,CASSPGLSGNTIYF,TGTGCCAGCAGCCCGGGGCTCTCTGGAAACACCATATATTTT
NA,TRBV20-1,NA,TRBJ2-2,CSARAPGANTGELFF,TGCAGTGCTAGAGCCCCCGGAGCGAACACCGGGGAGCTGTTTTTT
medium-sized,TRBV7-6,NA,TRBJ1-4,CASSLFVGATNEKLFF,TGTGCCAGCAGCTTATTTGTAGGGGCTACTAATGAAAAACTGTTTTTT
medium-sized,TRBV30,TRBD1,TRBJ1-6,CACTRGSNSPLHF,TGTGCCTGTACCAGGGGGAGTAATTCACCCCTCCACTTT
NA,TRBV7-9,NA,TRBJ2-3,CASTVPEGESTDKQYF,TGTGCCAGCACCGTCCCCGAGGGGGAGAGCACAGATAAGCAGTATTTT
many,TRBV27,NA,TRBJ1-2,CASSWTGTHLYGYTF,TGTGCCAGCAGTTGGACGGGGACTCACCTCTATGGCTACACCTTC
many,TRBV28,NA,TRBJ1-5,CASSSDRIGNQPQHF,TGTGCCAGCAGTTCCGACAGGATAGGGAATCAGCCCCAGCATTTT
few,TRBV12-3/TRBV12-4,TRBD1,TRBJ1-2,CASSLTGGGGYTF,TGTGCCAGCAGTTTAACAGGGGGCGGTGGCTACACCTTC
many,TRBV18,TRBD2,TRBJ2-3,CASSPSRGGEDTQYF,TGTGCCAGCTCACCATCGCGGGGGGGAGAAGATACGCAGTATTTT
NA,TRBV19,NA,TRBJ2-1,CASTSRWEQFF,TGTGCCAGTACTAGTCGGTGGGAGCAGTTCTTC